This is a list of T cell receptor beta chains from one sample in a study of control samples from healthy donors and cancer patients. Profiled with immunoSEQ multiplex PCR; TCRdb holds only in-frame clones, not every one. The sample yields 180,000 or so clones, 91% seen once. The sequencing input was blood. All receptors come from a woman aged 25 to 39 in good health. The CDR3 runs from the conserved cysteine through the conserved F or W. The D gene is left open where the match is weak. Clone size is stated in some rows and not others, as once, few, many or a class when expanded.

clone_size: .; d_call: .; v_call: TRBV19; j_call: TRBJ1-4; cdr3_aa: CASSIWGAEKLFF; cdr3_nt: TGTGCCAGTAGTATCTGGGGAGCAGAAAAACTGTTTTTT
clone_size: .; d_call: .; v_call: TRBV5-3; j_call: TRBJ1-5; cdr3_aa: CARSLGHLYQPQHF; cdr3_nt: TGTGCCAGAAGCTTGGGTCACCTCTATCAGCCCCAGCATTTT
clone_size: .; d_call: .; v_call: TRBV20-1; j_call: TRBJ1-2; cdr3_aa: CSASSAISYGYTF; cdr3_nt: TGCAGTGCTAGTTCAGCTATCTCCTATGGCTACACCTTC
clone_size: few; d_call: TRBD1; v_call: TRBV5-1; j_call: TRBJ2-1; cdr3_aa: CASSLGGQGYNEQFF; cdr3_nt: TGCGCCAGCAGCTTGGGGGGACAGGGGTACAATGAGCAGTTCTTC
clone_size: few; d_call: TRBD2; v_call: TRBV19; j_call: TRBJ2-2; cdr3_aa: CASSIGDYHTGELFF; cdr3_nt: TGTGCCAGTAGTATAGGGGACTACCACACCGGGGAGCTGTTTTTT
clone_size: .; d_call: TRBD1; v_call: TRBV18; j_call: TRBJ2-1; cdr3_aa: CASSPPRQGSYNEQFF; cdr3_nt: TGTGCCAGCTCACCCCCACGACAGGGATCCTACAATGAGCAGTTCTTC
clone_size: .; d_call: TRBD2; v_call: TRBV28; j_call: TRBJ2-3; cdr3_aa: CASSLPPSGIPDTQYF; cdr3_nt: TGTGCCAGCAGTTTACCCCCTAGCGGGATTCCAGATACGCAGTATTTT
clone_size: .; d_call: .; v_call: TRBV6-5; j_call: TRBJ1-6; cdr3_aa: CASSYSTGHNSPLHF; cdr3_nt: TGTGCCAGCAGTTACTCGACCGGGCATAATTCACCCCTCCACTTT
clone_size: .; d_call: .; v_call: TRBV11-2; j_call: TRBJ1-1; cdr3_aa: CASSLVRNTEAFF; cdr3_nt: TGTGCCAGCAGCTTAGTGCGGAACACTGAAGCTTTCTTT
clone_size: .; d_call: TRBD2; v_call: TRBV6-2/TRBV6-3; j_call: TRBJ2-7; cdr3_aa: CASSYLLAGSYEQYF; cdr3_nt: TGTGCCAGCAGTTATCTACTAGCGGGATCCTACGAGCAGTACTTC
clone_size: .; d_call: TRBD1; v_call: TRBV24-1; j_call: TRBJ2-2; cdr3_aa: CATSDSGQGGTGELFF; cdr3_nt: TGTGCCACCAGTGATTCGGGACAGGGGGGTACCGGGGAGCTGTTTTTT
clone_size: .; d_call: .; v_call: TRBV11-3; j_call: TRBJ1-6; cdr3_aa: CASSLGFETPLHF; cdr3_nt: TGTGCCAGCAGCTTAGGGTTCGAGACACCCCTCCACTTT
clone_size: .; d_call: .; v_call: TRBV5-4; j_call: TRBJ1-4; cdr3_aa: CASSLAGPTNEKLFF; cdr3_nt: TGTGCCAGCAGCTTGGCGGGGCCAACTAATGAAAAACTGTTTTTT
clone_size: .; d_call: TRBD1; v_call: TRBV2; j_call: TRBJ2-2; cdr3_aa: CASSAGGASGELFF; cdr3_nt: TGTGCCAGCAGTGCAGGGGGCGCATCCGGGGAGCTGTTTTTT
clone_size: .; d_call: TRBD2; v_call: TRBV9; j_call: TRBJ2-3; cdr3_aa: CASSTRLADTDTQYF; cdr3_nt: TGTGCCAGCAGCACCCGACTAGCGGACACAGATACGCAGTATTTT
clone_size: .; d_call: TRBD1; v_call: TRBV27; j_call: TRBJ1-1; cdr3_aa: CASSLRNRGTIAFF; cdr3_nt: TGTGCCAGCAGTTTAAGAAACAGGGGTACAATTGCTTTCTTT
clone_size: .; d_call: .; v_call: TRBV16; j_call: TRBJ1-1; cdr3_aa: CASSQSVDRRNTEAFF; cdr3_nt: TGTGCCAGCAGCCAATCGGTTGACAGGCGGAACACTGAAGCTTTCTTT
clone_size: .; d_call: TRBD2; v_call: TRBV7-6; j_call: TRBJ2-2; cdr3_aa: CASSAQTSAGELFF; cdr3_nt: TGTGCCAGCAGCGCCCAGACTAGCGCCGGGGAGCTGTTTTTT
clone_size: .; d_call: TRBD1; v_call: TRBV6-4; j_call: TRBJ2-1; cdr3_aa: CASSGTGGVDEQFF; cdr3_nt: TGTGCCAGCAGTGGTACAGGGGGCGTCGATGAGCAGTTCTTC
clone_size: .; d_call: TRBD1; v_call: TRBV30; j_call: TRBJ1-5; cdr3_aa: CAVKRQGDFNQPQHF; cdr3_nt: TGTGCCGTAAAACGACAGGGAGATTTCAATCAGCCCCAGCATTTT
clone_size: .; d_call: .; v_call: TRBV7-9; j_call: TRBJ1-2; cdr3_aa: CASSLVTGYGYTF; cdr3_nt: TGTGCCAGCAGCTTAGTTACGGGCTATGGCTACACCTTC
clone_size: .; d_call: TRBD1; v_call: TRBV12-3/TRBV12-4; j_call: TRBJ2-5; cdr3_aa: CASRRDRAETQYF; cdr3_nt: TGTGCCAGCAGACGTGACAGGGCGGAGACCCAGTACTTC
clone_size: .; d_call: TRBD2; v_call: TRBV28; j_call: TRBJ2-7; cdr3_aa: CASSPGTIPDEQYF; cdr3_nt: TGTGCCAGCAGTCCCGGGACTATCCCCGACGAGCAGTACTTC
clone_size: once; d_call: .; v_call: TRBV7-8; j_call: TRBJ2-7; cdr3_aa: CASGPGVTYEQYF; cdr3_nt: TGTGCCAGCGGCCCCGGGGTAACCTACGAGCAGTACTTC
clone_size: few; d_call: .; v_call: TRBV6-5; j_call: TRBJ1-1; cdr3_aa: CASSWVGMNTEAFF; cdr3_nt: TGTGCCAGCAGTTGGGTTGGGATGAACACTGAAGCTTTCTTT
clone_size: .; d_call: .; v_call: TRBV28; j_call: TRBJ1-5; cdr3_aa: CASSLNRVYQPQHF; cdr3_nt: TGTGCCAGCAGTTTAAATAGGGTTTATCAGCCCCAGCATTTT
clone_size: .; d_call: .; v_call: TRBV6-6; j_call: TRBJ1-5; cdr3_aa: CASSYSDIKTQHF; cdr3_nt: TGTGCCAGCAGTTACTCGGACATTAAGACCCAGCATTTT
clone_size: .; d_call: .; v_call: TRBV7-2; j_call: TRBJ2-3; cdr3_aa: CASSTEGWYTTDTQYF; cdr3_nt: TGTGCCAGCAGCACAGAGGGTTGGTACACCACAGATACGCAGTATTTT
clone_size: .; d_call: .; v_call: TRBV5-1; j_call: TRBJ1-2; cdr3_aa: CASSLGVHYGYTF; cdr3_nt: TGCGCCAGCAGCTTGGGGGTTCACTATGGCTACACCTTC
clone_size: .; d_call: TRBD1; v_call: TRBV29-1; j_call: TRBJ2-3; cdr3_aa: CSVRQGADTQYF; cdr3_nt: TGCAGCGTTCGACAGGGTGCAGATACGCAGTATTTT
clone_size: .; d_call: .; v_call: TRBV11-2; j_call: TRBJ1-1; cdr3_aa: CASSLAGRHTEAFF; cdr3_nt: TGTGCCAGCAGCTTAGCGGGCAGGCATACTGAAGCTTTCTTT
clone_size: .; d_call: TRBD2; v_call: TRBV6-4; j_call: TRBJ2-1; cdr3_aa: CASSATSGSYNEQFF; cdr3_nt: TGTGCCAGCAGTGCGACTAGCGGGTCCTACAATGAGCAGTTCTTC
clone_size: few; d_call: .; v_call: TRBV10-1; j_call: TRBJ1-3; cdr3_aa: CASSLGSSGNTIYF; cdr3_nt: TGCGCCAGCAGTCTCGGGAGCTCTGGAAACACCATATATTTT
clone_size: once; d_call: TRBD2; v_call: TRBV3-1/TRBV3-2; j_call: TRBJ2-1; cdr3_aa: CASSQLAGGNYNEQFF; cdr3_nt: TGTGCCAGCAGCCAGCTAGCGGGAGGGAACTACAATGAGCAGTTCTTC
clone_size: .; d_call: TRBD1; v_call: TRBV5-1; j_call: TRBJ1-1; cdr3_aa: CASSWTGGGNTEAFF; cdr3_nt: TGCGCCAGCAGCTGGACAGGGGGCGGGAACACTGAAGCTTTCTTT
clone_size: .; d_call: .; v_call: TRBV7-2; j_call: TRBJ2-2; cdr3_aa: CASSLAGSGNTGELFF; cdr3_nt: TGTGCCAGCAGCTTAGCGGGTAGCGGGAACACCGGGGAGCTGTTTTTT
clone_size: .; d_call: TRBD1; v_call: TRBV29-1; j_call: TRBJ1-3; cdr3_aa: CSVATTGGSGNTIYF; cdr3_nt: TGCAGCGTGGCCACTACAGGGGGCTCTGGAAACACCATATATTTT
clone_size: .; d_call: TRBD1; v_call: TRBV11-1; j_call: TRBJ2-3; cdr3_aa: CASSLRAGGPTDTQYF; cdr3_nt: TGTGCCAGCAGCTTACGGGCAGGGGGTCCCACAGATACGCAGTATTTT
clone_size: .; d_call: TRBD1; v_call: TRBV19; j_call: TRBJ1-2; cdr3_aa: CASSIPGQGYGYTF; cdr3_nt: TGTGCCAGTAGTATCCCAGGACAGGGGTATGGCTACACCTTC
clone_size: .; d_call: TRBD2; v_call: TRBV5-1; j_call: TRBJ2-5; cdr3_aa: CASSLGLAGGRETQYF; cdr3_nt: TGCGCCAGCAGCTTGGGCCTAGCGGGAGGGAGAGAGACCCAGTACTTC
clone_size: .; d_call: TRBD2; v_call: TRBV27; j_call: TRBJ2-2; cdr3_aa: CASSQGLAGGPTGELFF; cdr3_nt: TGTGCCAGCAGTCAGGGACTAGCGGGGGGGCCGACCGGGGAGCTGTTTTTT
clone_size: .; d_call: .; v_call: TRBV5-1; j_call: TRBJ1-6; cdr3_aa: CASSLAGSRNSPLHF; cdr3_nt: TGCGCCAGCAGCTTGGCAGGGTCGAGGAATTCACCCCTCCACTTT
clone_size: .; d_call: TRBD1; v_call: TRBV6-1; j_call: TRBJ1-5; cdr3_aa: CASSDGTGIQPQHF; cdr3_nt: TGTGCCAGCAGTGATGGGACAGGGATTCAGCCCCAGCATTTT
clone_size: .; d_call: .; v_call: TRBV5-1; j_call: TRBJ2-3; cdr3_aa: CASSLGLRLTDTQYF; cdr3_nt: TGCGCCAGCAGCTTGGGACTACGACTCACAGATACGCAGTATTTT
clone_size: .; d_call: TRBD1; v_call: TRBV9; j_call: TRBJ2-7; cdr3_aa: CASSPRGQGQFYEQYF; cdr3_nt: TGTGCCAGCAGCCCTCGTGGACAGGGCCAATTTTACGAGCAGTACTTC
clone_size: .; d_call: .; v_call: TRBV28; j_call: TRBJ2-4; cdr3_aa: CASSLIFQGGNIQYF; cdr3_nt: TGTGCCAGCAGTTTAATTTTCCAGGGGGGAAACATTCAGTACTTC
clone_size: .; d_call: TRBD1; v_call: TRBV3-1/TRBV3-2; j_call: TRBJ1-1; cdr3_aa: CASSQGTGAEAFF; cdr3_nt: TGTGCCAGCAGCCAAGGGACAGGGGCCGAAGCTTTCTTT
clone_size: once; d_call: .; v_call: TRBV3-1/TRBV3-2; j_call: TRBJ1-3; cdr3_aa: CASSQDRSSGNTIYF; cdr3_nt: TGTGCCAGCAGCCAAGACAGGTCCTCTGGAAACACCATATATTTT
clone_size: .; d_call: .; v_call: TRBV6-5; j_call: TRBJ2-5; cdr3_aa: CASSYSRGKETQYF; cdr3_nt: TGTGCCAGCAGTTACTCGAGGGGAAAAGAGACCCAGTACTTC
clone_size: .; d_call: .; v_call: TRBV7-5; j_call: TRBJ2-4; cdr3_aa: CARSKDLLAKNIQYF; cdr3_nt: TGTGCCAGAAGCAAAGATTTATTAGCCAAAAACATTCAGTACTTC